These 23 T cell receptor beta chains came from one sample sequenced in a study of OX40 agonist ivuxolimab in advanced cancers. Repertoires were generated with immunoSEQ multiplex PCR, while TCRdb's copy carries only in-frame clones and drops some. Of roughly 48,000 clones detected, about 89% appear once; the ten largest clones hold about a third. The sample here was CD4+ or CD8+ T cells sorted from blood, taken in a trial of the OX40 agonist ivuxolimab. The receptors shown here come from an adult with an advanced solid tumor such as melanoma, head and neck, liver or kidney cancer.

This chain links TRBV7-2 with TRBJ1-6; D is ambiguous. Trimming cost V 2 bases and J 6 bases, with 11 bases left between them. Germline V gene data show CDR1 as SGHTA and CDR2 as FQGNSA. This CDR3 spans 15 amino acids. The CDR3 loop is CASSLIQGPNSPLHF. The DNA of the CDR3 is TGTGCCAGCAGCTTAATCCAAGGACCTAATTCACCCCTCCACTTT.

The CDR3 region is CSETSGTFSEQFF. The CDR3 DNA reads TGCAGCGAGACTAGCGGGACATTTTCTGAGCAGTTCTTC. The chain uses TRBV29-1 and TRBJ2-1; 11 nucleotides match TRBD2. The CDR3 is 13 residues long. The V and J ends lost 7 bases and 9 bases, in that order; junction bases with no gene match: 8. The germline V gene encodes CDR1 SQVTM and CDR2 ANQGSEA.

The chain employs TRBV4-1 and TRBJ1-1, with D unresolved. The CDR3 consists of 15 residues. Germline values: CDR1 MGHRA, CDR2 YSYEKL. The ends were cut back, 1 base at V and 4 bases at J, with 13 bases in the middle. CDR3 DNA sequence: TGCGCCAGCAGCCAAGTAGAAGGTTCTGGCACTGAAGCTTTCTTT. Encoded protein: CASSQVEGSGTEAFF.

The chain carries TRBV7-9 and TRBJ2-1; 7 bases are shared with TRBD1. Trimming at V came to 7 bases and at J to 3 bases, leaving 9 bases not matched to a gene. Germline CDR1 SEHNR, CDR2 FQNEAQ (reference sequence). This CDR3 contains 15 residues. Here the CDR3 reads CASTATGTVYNEQFF. The CDR3 bases are TGTGCCAGCACCGCAACCGGGACAGTCTACAATGAGCAGTTCTTC. The entire variable domain, with the rest obtained from reference TRBV7-9 and TRBJ2-1, is as follows: DTGVSQNPRHKITKRGQNVTFRCDPISEHNRLYWYRQTLGQGPEFLTYFQNEAQLEKSRLLSDRFSAERPKGSFSTLEIQRTEQGDSAMYLCASTATGTVYNEQFFGPGTRLTVL.

The genes are TRBV7-8 and TRBJ2-7; D unresolved. Trimming removed 0 bases from V and 0 bases from J, with 9 bases in between. CDR3 size: 15 residues. Germline values: CDR1 SGHVS, CDR2 FQNEAQ. The CDR3 region has the DNA TGTGCCAGCAGCTTAGCCGCATCACGCTCCTACGAGCAGTACTTC. As protein: CASSLAASRSYEQYF.

This clone was detected once. The rearrangement uses TRBV11-2 and TRBJ2-2, with D possibly matching TRBD2 (6 bases). V was pared by 4 bases and J by 6 bases, with 9 bases between. Germline V gene sequence: CDR1 SGHAT, CDR2 FQNNGV. The CDR3 contains 13 residues. CDR3 amino acids: CASSYLASGELFF. For the CDR3, the DNA is TGTGCCAGCAGCTATCTAGCGTCCGGGGAGCTGTTTTTT.

V and J are TRBV5-1 and TRBJ2-7, with unresolved D. This CDR3 has 13 amino acids. Germline V gene lookup returns CDR1 SGHRS and CDR2 YFSETQ. Trimming cost V 0 bases and J 5 bases, with 9 bases left between them. The CDR3 DNA sequence: TGCGCCAGCAGCTTGGATAATGTCGACGAGCAGTACTTC. Translated: CASSLDNVDEQYF.

The chain couples TRBV7-9 to TRBJ2-7; D gene uncertain. CDR1 is SEHNR and CDR2 is FQNEAQ in the germline V gene (reference sequence). CDR3 length equals 13 residues. Deletions cut 5 bases from V and 2 bases from J, with 10 bases between. Here the CDR3 DNA reads TGTGCCAGCAGCCCCGGTTACGCCTACGAGCAGTACTTC. Translated: CASSPGYAYEQYF.

The rearrangement joins TRBV5-4 to TRBJ1-2; TRBD1 matches at 7 bases. The V gene end was trimmed by 3 bases and the J gene end by 5 bases; junction bases not matched to a gene: 4. Germline V lookup: CDR1 SGHNT, CDR2 YYREEE (reference sequence). The CDR3 length is 13 residues. The CDR3: CASSSGTDYGYTF. DNA for the CDR3: TGTGCCAGCAGCTCCGGGACAGATTATGGCTACACCTTC.

The chain employs TRBV5-6 and TRBJ2-7, with D perhaps TRBD1 (6 bases). CDR3 size: 15 residues. CDR1 SGHDT and CDR2 YYEEEE come from the germline V gene. V lost 4 bases and J lost 3, with 17 bases in between. CDR3 in amino acids: CASSVYRVSGYEQYF. CDR3 DNA sequence: TGTGCCAGCAGCGTATACAGGGTTTCGGGCTACGAGCAGTACTTC.

In its sample, this clone was seen a few times. V and J are TRBV7-2 and TRBJ2-1; tentative D call: TRBD2 (6 bases). Trimming took off 0 bases at V and 5 bases at J, with 17 bases between the two ends. In germline, CDR1 is SGHTA, CDR2 FQGNSA. The CDR3 length is 17 residues. The DNA for the CDR3 is TGTGCCAGCAGCTTAGCCTTTGGGGGGAGCGCACACAATGAGCAGTTCTTC. Amino acids: CASSLAFGGSAHNEQFF.

DNA of the CDR3: TGTGCCAGCAGATCCTACGATAGCAATCAGCCCCAGCATTTT. It is translated as CASRSYDSNQPQHF. This rearrangement joins TRBV27 to TRBJ1-5, with D uncertain. V lost 6 bases and J lost 0, with 9 bases in between. In germline, CDR1 is MNHEY, CDR2 SMNVEV (reference sequence). The CDR3 totals 14 residues.

The rearrangement links TRBV19 to TRBJ1-4, with TRBD1 identical over 8 bases. Germline-derived CDR1 and CDR2 are LNHDA and SQIVND (reference sequence). Losses at the gene ends were 10 bases for V and 8 bases for J; bases not matched to a gene: 9. The CDR3 sequence is 13 residues long. Here the CDR3 reads CATISGQVEKLFF. CDR3 bases: TGTGCCACTATATCGGGACAGGTGGAAAAACTGTTTTTT. Drawing the rest from reference TRBV19 and TRBJ1-4, the complete variable domain is DGGITQSPKYLFRKEGQNVTLSCEQNLNHDAMYWYRQDPGQGLRLIYYSQIVNDFQKGDIAEGYSVSREKKESFPLTVTSAQKNPTAFYLCATISGQVEKLFFGSGTQLSVL.

The V call is TRBV19, the J call TRBJ2-2; no clear D gene. The CDR3 loop spans 13 amino acids. Germline values: CDR1 LNHDA, CDR2 SQIVND (reference sequence). V lost 7 bases, J lost 6 bases, and 12 bases lay in between. In nucleotides, the CDR3 is TGTGCCAGTATGATCTCTTCGGCCGGGGAGCTGTTTTTT. As protein: CASMISSAGELFF.

The sample holds one count of this clone. The chain couples TRBV7-9 to TRBJ2-4, with D hard to call. This CDR3 has 13 residues. CDR1 and CDR2 from the germline V gene are SEHNR and FQNEAQ (reference sequence). The germline V and J ends were trimmed by 2 bases and 9 bases, with 11 bases remaining between them. CDR3: CASSLLNQGIQYF. CDR3 nucleotides: TGTGCCAGCAGCTTACTTAACCAAGGCATTCAGTACTTC.

V usage is TRBV2 and J usage is TRBJ2-7, with unresolved D. CDR3 length: 11 amino acids. Germline CDR1 is SNHLY and CDR2 is FYNNEI. The V and J ends lost 7 bases and 3 bases respectively, with 7 bases between them. The DNA for the CDR3 is TGTGCCAGCAAAGAGGTCTACGAGCAGTACTTC. It translates to CASKEVYEQYF.

This chain joins TRBV27 and TRBJ2-7; 7 bases align to TRBD2. The CDR3 contains 14 residues. Germline values: CDR1 MNHEY, CDR2 SMNVEV (reference sequence). V lost 6 bases, J lost 1 base, and 6 bases stayed unmatched. In DNA, the CDR3 is TGTGCCAGCAGCTGGGCGGGGGTATCCTACGAGCAGTACTTC. This codes for CASSWAGVSYEQYF.

This sequence joins TRBV28 and TRBJ2-2; 7 bases fit TRBD2. The CDR3 spans 14 residues. The germline CDR1 and CDR2 sequences are MDHEN and SYDVKM. Trimming took 3 bases from V and 6 from J; bases not matched to a gene: 4. The CDR3: CASSLERGPGELFF. CDR3 coding DNA: TGTGCCAGCAGTTTGGAGCGGGGTCCCGGGGAGCTGTTTTTT.

The CDR3 loop is CASSISGQPWEQYF. CDR3 in DNA: TGTGCCAGTAGTATCTCGGGACAGCCTTGGGAGCAGTACTTC. This chain links TRBV19 with TRBJ2-7; 7 nucleotides align to TRBD1. The CDR3 covers 14 residues. The J segment lost 7 bases and the V segment lost 3 bases, leaving 9 bases of the junction unmatched. Germline V CDR1 and CDR2: LNHDA, SQIVND (reference sequence).

V is TRBV2 and J is TRBJ1-2, with D hard to call. The CDR3 sequence is 11 residues long. V lost 7 bases, J lost 3 bases, and 6 bases lay in between. CDR1 and CDR2 (germline): SNHLY, FYNNEI. The CDR3 nucleotides are TGTGCCAGCATGAGGGACTATGGCTACACCTTC. Its translation: CASMRDYGYTF. The full variable domain, rest sourced from reference TRBV2 and TRBJ1-2, is EPEVTQTPSHQVTQMGQEVILRCVPISNHLYFYWYRQILGQKVEFLVSFYNNEISEKSEIFDDQFSVERPDGSNFTLKIRSTKLEDSAMYFCASMRDYGYTFGSGTRLTVV.

CDR3 residues: CASSLQGKGDTQYF. The CDR3 region has the DNA TGTGCCAGCAGTTTACAGGGGAAAGGCGATACGCAGTATTTT. V gene TRBV28 combines with J gene TRBJ2-3; tentative D call: TRBD1 (6 bases). The V gene's germline CDR1 is MDHEN and CDR2 SYDVKM. V gave up 2 bases and J gave up 6 bases, with 12 bases separating them. This CDR3 is built from 14 residues.

This clone has only one observation. The V and J genes are TRBV7-9 and TRBJ2-7, with 8 bases that match TRBD2. CDR3 length equals 16 residues. Per the germline V gene, CDR1 is SEHNR and CDR2 is FQNEAQ (reference sequence). V gave up 0 bases and J gave up 2 bases; unmatched junction bases: 6. CDR3 bases: TGTGCCAGCAGCTTAGCGAACGCGGGGGGACCCTACGAGCAGTACTTC. It is translated as CASSLANAGGPYEQYF.

V is TRBV27 and J is TRBJ2-5; D gene ambiguous. The CDR3 runs to 12 residues. Trimming took off 3 bases at V and 1 base at J, with 3 bases between the two ends. CDR1 MNHEY and CDR2 SMNVEV come from the germline V gene (reference sequence). The CDR3 reads CASSFPQETQYF. The DNA of the CDR3 is TGTGCCAGCAGTTTCCCCCAAGAGACCCAGTACTTC.